The clone carrying this T cell receptor (beta chain) has more than one count but fewer than ten. Its matching antigen is unknown. Before sequencing took place, the ViraFEST assay used viral peptide pools to expand antigen-specific CD4+ T cells. Following 10 days of culture, CD4+ T cells were isolated. A PCR test confirmed that the person had SARS-CoV-2 infection between March and December 2020. This sample was included in a study of vaccination effects on CD4 cells after COVID-19. Across the study: Specimens were obtained from a couple of convalescent patients 16 days and one week prior to vaccination.

The CDR3 runs 13 residues. Trimming removed 6 bases at V and 9 bases at J, with 12 bases between. Germline V gene data show CDR1 as SGHAT and CDR2 as FQDESV (reference sequence). Profiled with immunoSEQ multiplex PCR; TCRdb holds only in-frame clones, not every one. The repertoire holds about 26,000 clones, with around 82% as singletons. The J gene is TRBJ1-6, the V gene TRBV11-1; D possibly corresponds to TRBD1 (6 bases). The receptor was isolated from a human donor who had a prior SARS-CoV-2 infection. The sequenced sample was CD4+ T cells from PBMCs cultured with HCoV-NL63 spike peptides, obtained before COVID-19 vaccination. This CDR3 reads CASSRLGGSPLHF. The CDR3 DNA reads TGTGCCAGCAGTCGACTAGGGGGTTCACCCCTCCACTTT.